These T cell receptor beta chains were read from a single sample in a study of beta chain features in type 1 diabetes. Measured with immunoSEQ multiplex PCR; TCRdb has only the in-frame clones, and not every one. The data show about 250,000 clones, 14% seen once. What was sequenced was naive CD4+ T cells from blood. The receptors shown here come from a woman aged 35 to 49 in good health. The CDR3 runs from the conserved cysteine through the conserved F or W. D genes are given only for firm matches. Size is stated for part of the rows, as once, few or many counts, or as a class when the clone is expanded.

j_call | cdr3_length | d_call | clone_size | v_call | cdr3_nt | cdr3_aa
TRBJ2-7 | 11 | . | . | TRBV11-2 | TGTGCCAGCAATTCAGAGGGCGAGCAGTACTTC | CASNSEGEQYF
TRBJ2-7 | 15 | TRBD1 | . | TRBV5-1 | TGCGCCAGCGGACCACGACAGGGGAGAACCTACGAGCAGTACTTC | CASGPRQGRTYEQYF
TRBJ2-7 | 14 | TRBD2 | few | TRBV5-4 | TGTGCCAGCAGCTCCACGGGACTAGCTTACGAGCAGTACTTC | CASSSTGLAYEQYF
TRBJ2-3 | 13 | . | . | TRBV5-1 | TGCGCCAGCAGTCCTGGAGATCGGTATACGCAGTATTTT | CASSPGDRYTQYF
TRBJ2-3 | 14 | . | . | TRBV2 | TGTGCCAGCAAAGTGACATCCAACACAGATACGCAGTATTTT | CASKVTSNTDTQYF
TRBJ2-3 | 14 | . | few | TRBV5-4 | TGTGCCAGCAGCCAACTATGGGAGGCAGATACGCAGTATTTT | CASSQLWEADTQYF
TRBJ1-1 | 15 | TRBD1 | few | TRBV15 | TGTGCCACCAGCAGAGTCCGGGACAGGGCCACTGAAGCTTTCTTT | CATSRVRDRATEAFF
TRBJ2-2 | 16 | . | few | TRBV7-2 | TGTGCCAGCAGCCCAAGGGGGGGCGGACCCACCGGGGAGCTGTTTTTT | CASSPRGGGPTGELFF
TRBJ2-5 | 14 | . | . | TRBV5-1 | TGCGCCAGCAGCTTGACAGGTCCCCAAGAGACCCAGTACTTC | CASSLTGPQETQYF
TRBJ2-3 | 12 | . | . | TRBV10-1 | TGCGCCAGCAGTGAACGGGTGGATACGCAGTATTTT | CASSERVDTQYF
TRBJ1-1 | 16 | TRBD1 | . | TRBV5-4 | TGTGCCAGCAGCCCCGGGACAGGGGGCTCGGGCACTGAAGCTTTCTTT | CASSPGTGGSGTEAFF
TRBJ1-2 | 17 | TRBD1 | . | TRBV4-3 | TGCGCCAGCAGCCAGGATTCTACAGGGGCCAGCAGTTATGGCTACACCTTC | CASSQDSTGASSYGYTF
TRBJ2-1 | 17 | . | . | TRBV6-1 | TGTGCCAGCAGTGAGACCCGTCCCCCGAGGTCCTACAATGAGCAGTTCTTC | CASSETRPPRSYNEQFF
TRBJ1-5 | 15 | . | . | TRBV5-6 | TGTGCCAGCAGCTCGGACATAAGCGGCAATCAGCCCCAGCATTTT | CASSSDISGNQPQHF
TRBJ2-4 | 11 | TRBD1 | . | TRBV6-4 | TGTGCCAGCAGACCCGGGACAGGGAAGTACTTC | CASRPGTGKYF
TRBJ2-2 | 14 | . | few | TRBV7-9 | TGTGCCAGCAGCTTAGCCCTTAGCACCGGGGAGCTGTTTTTT | CASSLALSTGELFF
TRBJ1-4 | 13 | . | . | TRBV11-2 | TGTGCCAGCAGCCTAGACAGGTCCGAAAAACTGTTTTTT | CASSLDRSEKLFF
TRBJ1-3 | 17 | . | . | TRBV7-6 | TGTGCCAGCAGCATAGGGGCGATACAGGGTTCTGGAAACACCATATATTTT | CASSIGAIQGSGNTIYF
TRBJ1-3 | 16 | . | . | TRBV4-1 | TGCGCCAGCAGCCAAGTATCTGGGCAGACCAGAAACACCATATATTTT | CASSQVSGQTRNTIYF
TRBJ1-2 | 13 | TRBD1 | few | TRBV27 | TGTGCCAGCAGCTCCGGACAGGGGGGAGGCTACACCTTC | CASSSGQGGGYTF
TRBJ1-1 | 14 | TRBD1 | few | TRBV27 | TGTGCCAGCCGCCCGCAGGGGGCCAGCACTGAAGCTTTCTTT | CASRPQGASTEAFF
TRBJ2-1 | 15 | TRBD1 | few | TRBV7-9 | TGTGCCAGCAGCTCGACAGGGGCCCTATACAATGAGCAGTTCTTC | CASSSTGALYNEQFF
TRBJ2-1 | 16 | TRBD2 | few | TRBV19 | TGTGCCAGTAGTAACGAGTTAGCGGGGTCCTACAATGAGCAGTTCTTC | CASSNELAGSYNEQFF
TRBJ2-5 | 11 | . | . | TRBV2 | TGTGCCAGTTCCTCGCGGGAGACCCAGTACTTC | CASSSRETQYF
TRBJ2-3 | 16 | TRBD2 | . | TRBV4-2 | TGTGCCAGCAGCCGATTAGCGGGGGCCAACACAGATACGCAGTATTTT | CASSRLAGANTDTQYF
TRBJ2-3 | 13 | . | . | TRBV14 | TGTGCCAGCAGCCCGTCCCGGAGAGATACGCAGTATTTT | CASSPSRRDTQYF
TRBJ2-7 | 15 | TRBD1 | . | TRBV5-1 | TGCGCCAGCAGCCGGACCGGGACAGACTCCTCCGAGCAGTACTTC | CASSRTGTDSSEQYF
TRBJ2-7 | 13 | . | . | TRBV13 | TGTGCCAGCAGCTTAGCCCGTTCCTACGAGCAGTACTTC | CASSLARSYEQYF
TRBJ2-2 | 14 | . | few | TRBV27 | TGTGCCAGCACCTCGGCGGCGAACACCGGGGAGCTGTTTTTT | CASTSAANTGELFF
TRBJ2-3 | 14 | . | few | TRBV5-4 | TGTGCCAGCAGCTTGGGGTTGCGTGCAGATACGCAGTATTTT | CASSLGLRADTQYF
TRBJ1-4 | 16 | . | . | TRBV4-1 | TGCGCCAGCAGCCAAGGGCGGGTTCCCGTGGATGAAAAACTGTTTTTT | CASSQGRVPVDEKLFF
TRBJ2-7 | 16 | TRBD1 | . | TRBV18 | TGTGCCAGCTCACCAGTTGTAGGACAGGGTCTCCACGAGCAGTACTTC | CASSPVVGQGLHEQYF
TRBJ2-1 | 16 | TRBD2 | . | TRBV14 | TGTGCCAGCAGCCAAGAGTGGCGGGGGGTCTACAATGAGCAGTTCTTC | CASSQEWRGVYNEQFF
TRBJ2-7 | 15 | . | . | TRBV5-1 | TGCGCCAGCAGCTTGGCCCTGGACAGACCCTACGAGCAGTACTTC | CASSLALDRPYEQYF
TRBJ2-1 | 15 | TRBD1 | few | TRBV5-6 | TGTGCCAGCAGCTTCGGGACAGGGAGGAGCGGTGAGCAGTTCTTC | CASSFGTGRSGEQFF
TRBJ2-2 | 15 | TRBD1 | . | TRBV5-4 | TGTGCCAGCAGTCCAGTTGGACAGGGAGCCGGGGAGCTGTTTTTT | CASSPVGQGAGELFF
TRBJ2-3 | 18 | TRBD2 | few | TRBV7-2 | TGTGCCAGCAGCTTAGTATTAGCGGGGGGATCCATTACAGATACGCAGTATTTT | CASSLVLAGGSITDTQYF
TRBJ2-3 | 13 | . | few | TRBV7-2 | TGTGCCAGCAGCTTAAGTCGAGGAGATACGCAGTATTTT | CASSLSRGDTQYF
TRBJ2-7 | 10 | . | few | TRBV25-1 | TGTGCCAGCACCAGCTACGAGCAGTACTTC | CASTSYEQYF
TRBJ1-1 | 14 | TRBD1 | . | TRBV5-1 | TGCGCCAGCAGCGGAGGGACAGGGGGGCCTGAAGCTTTCTTT | CASSGGTGGPEAFF
TRBJ2-7 | 15 | TRBD1 | few | TRBV27 | TGTGCCAGCAGTTTAGTAGGACAGGGGGTCTACGAGCAGTACTTC | CASSLVGQGVYEQYF
TRBJ1-1 | 16 | TRBD1 | few | TRBV10-3 | TGTGCCATCAGTGAGAGACAGGGAGAGATGAACACTGAAGCTTTCTTT | CAISERQGEMNTEAFF
TRBJ2-2 | 16 | TRBD2 | few | TRBV9 | TGTGCCAGCAGCGTTGGGACTAGCGGGGTCGTCGGGGAGCTGTTTTTT | CASSVGTSGVVGELFF
TRBJ2-5 | 13 | TRBD2 | few | TRBV25-1 | TGTGCCAGCAGTGCTAGCGGCCTACGAGGTCAGTACTTC | CASSASGLRGQYF
TRBJ2-5 | 14 | . | few | TRBV27 | TGTGCCAGCAGTAACCACCAATTTCAGGAGACCCAGTACTTC | CASSNHQFQETQYF
TRBJ2-2 | 15 | TRBD1 | few | TRBV19 | TGTGCCACCCGAGGGCAGGGGGCGCAGACCGGGGAGCTGTTTTTT | CATRGQGAQTGELFF
TRBJ1-2 | 13 | . | few | TRBV7-9 | TGTGCCAGCAGCTTAGGGCAAGTCAGGGGCTACACCTTC | CASSLGQVRGYTF
TRBJ1-2 | 11 | . | . | TRBV25-1 | TGTGCCAGCAGTGCCCTCTATGGCTACACCTTC | CASSALYGYTF
TRBJ1-4 | 19 | TRBD1 | . | TRBV27 | TGTGCCAGCAGTTTCCCCGGGACAGGGCCCGCTACAACTAATGAAAAACTGTTTTTT | CASSFPGTGPATTNEKLFF
TRBJ2-3 | 17 | TRBD2 | . | TRBV11-2 | TGTGCCAGCAGCTTGGTGGGACTAGCGGGGGGACGAGATACGCAGTATTTT | CASSLVGLAGGRDTQYF